The 29 T cell receptor beta chains given below trace back to one sample, sequenced in a study of T cells expressing NK-cell markers. TCRdb re-called the 5' RACE reads and gives one entry per CDR3 protein, without DNA. The sample's table shows over 150,000 distinct CDR3 sequences. Sequencing was carried out using blood T cells: a sorted CD56 or NKG2C T cell subset, CD4+ or CD8+ T cells, or bulk PBMC T cells (not recorded which). The receptors were sampled from a woman between 50 and 59 years old in good health.

This chain uses TRBV7-2 with TRBJ1-5; TCRdb selects TRBD1, and the lack of DNA leaves this call unchecked. The CDR3 is made up of 16 amino acids. The germline V gene encodes CDR1 SGHTA and CDR2 FQGNSA. The CDR3 here is CASSSRGQGNYQPQHF. Full variable domain (missing parts from reference TRBV7-2 and TRBJ1-5): GAGVSQSPSNKVTEKGKDVELRCDPISGHTALYWYRQSLGQGLEFLIYFQGNSAPDKSGLPSDRFSAERTGGSVSTLTIQRTQQEDSAVYLCASSSRGQGNYQPQHFGDGTRLSIL.

The chain couples TRBV7-9 to TRBJ2-3; the D gene TCRdb calls, TRBD2, cannot be checked with no DNA. Looked up from germline, CDR1 is SEHNR and CDR2 is FQNEAQ (reference sequence). This CDR3 spans 20 amino acids. The CDR3 spells CASSFSTSGRALRIPDTQYF. The full variable domain, its missing parts supplied by reference TRBV7-9 and TRBJ2-3, is DTGVSQNPRHKITKRGQNVTFRCDPISEHNRLYWYRQTLGQGPEFLTYFQNEAQLEKSRLLSDRFSAERPKGSFSTLEIQRTEQGDSAMYLCASSFSTSGRALRIPDTQYFGPGTRLTVL.

The J gene is TRBJ2-7, the V gene TRBV12-3 or TRBV12-4; TCRdb returns TRBD1, unconfirmable since there is no DNA. CDR3 length equals 15 residues. The CDR3 sequence is CASSPLNREVYEQYF.

V and J are TRBV4-1 and TRBJ2-7. Germline V gene data show CDR1 as MGHRA and CDR2 as YSYEKL. The CDR3 sequence is 13 residues long. This chain's CDR3 is CASSRQGLYEQYF.

This rearrangement joins TRBV24-1 to TRBJ2-6. Germline V gives CDR1 KGHDR, CDR2 SFDVKD. The CDR3 runs to 14 residues. The CDR3 spells CATSEDSGANVLTF.

The chain has TRBV19 and TRBJ2-7; the TCRdb call, TRBD1, lacks DNA for checking. There are 14 residues in the CDR3. The germline V gene has CDR1 LNHDA and CDR2 SQIVND (reference sequence). CDR3 in amino acids: CASSRGTGTNEQYF.

CDR3 sequence: CASSFPPGQVNTEAFF. The rearrangement joins TRBV7-9 to TRBJ1-1; TCRdb outputs TRBD1, but without DNA this stays unchecked. The CDR3 runs to 16 residues. Germline V gene sequence: CDR1 SEHNR, CDR2 FQNEAQ (reference sequence).

The chain employs TRBV12-3 or TRBV12-4 and TRBJ2-1; TCRdb names TRBD1, which stays unverified in the absence of DNA. The CDR3 covers 16 residues. CDR3 region: CASSLLGDSYYNEQFF.

CDR3 sequence: CSVESRYNEQFF. The gene calls are TRBV29-1 and TRBJ2-1. Germline CDR1 reads SQVTM; CDR2 reads ANQGSEA. This CDR3 has 12 amino acids.

The V call is TRBV6-2 or TRBV6-3, the J call TRBJ2-3; the TCRdb D gene call, TRBD1, has no DNA to confirm it. The CDR3 sequence is 15 residues long. In germline, CDR1 is MNHEY, CDR2 SVGEGT. This chain's CDR3 is CASSYGRGSTDTQYF.

The genes are TRBV30 and TRBJ2-1. CDR1 is GTSNPN, CDR2 SVGIG, per germline (reference sequence). The CDR3 has 13 amino acids. CDR3 sequence: CAWIARNRDEQFF.

The gene calls are TRBV6-6 and TRBJ2-2; the TCRdb D gene call, TRBD1, has no DNA to confirm it. The CDR3 contains 14 residues. CDR1 is MNHNY and CDR2 is SVGAGI in the germline V gene (reference sequence). The CDR3 sequence is CASRPRTDTGELFF.

The CDR3 here is CSATGRQPTSTGELFF. The chain employs TRBV29-1 and TRBJ2-2. The CDR3 spans 16 residues. Germline V gene data show CDR1 as SQVTM and CDR2 as ANQGSEA.

This chain uses TRBV7-2 with TRBJ2-7. The germline gives CDR1 SGHTA, CDR2 FQGNSA. CDR3 length: 12 amino acids. The CDR3 loop is CASSSPSYEQYF.

The chain is built from TRBV4-1 and TRBJ2-3; TCRdb selects TRBD2, and the lack of DNA leaves this call unchecked. The CDR3 runs to 19 residues. The V gene's germline CDR1 is MGHRA and CDR2 YSYEKL. CDR3 sequence: CASSQGFGNSGRPTDTQYF.

The genes are TRBV11-2 and TRBJ2-1; TCRdb lists TRBD2, though no DNA is available to test this call. The CDR3 extends over 13 amino acids. The germline gives CDR1 SGHAT, CDR2 FQNNGV. CDR3 loop: CASSLDPSGNEFF.

The chain recombines TRBV13 with TRBJ2-1; the TCRdb D gene call, TRBD1, has no DNA to confirm it. The V gene's germline CDR1 is PRHDT and CDR2 FYEKMQ (reference sequence). CDR3 size: 13 residues. CDR3 in amino acids: CASSPGTPGKQFF.

The gene calls are TRBV4-1 and TRBJ2-5; TCRdb lists TRBD1, though no DNA is available to test this call. Germline V gives CDR1 MGHRA, CDR2 YSYEKL. This CDR3 has 13 amino acids. CDR3 sequence: CASSGDIQETQYF.

The chain employs TRBV24-1 and TRBJ2-1; TCRdb's D call of TRBD1 is untestable without DNA. This CDR3 spans 19 amino acids. The V gene's germline CDR1 is KGHDR and CDR2 SFDVKD. The CDR3 protein is CATSDHGQGARSSYNEQFF.

The CDR3 sequence is CASSLANARGETQYF. J is TRBJ2-5 and V is TRBV5-6; without DNA, the TCRdb call of TRBD1 cannot be checked. The germline V gene has CDR1 SGHDT and CDR2 YYEEEE. The CDR3 has 15 residues. Based on the CDR3 plus reference TRBV5-6 and TRBJ2-5, the full variable domain is DAGVTQSPTHLIKTRGQQVTLRCSPKSGHDTVSWYQQALGQGPQFIFQYYEEEERQRGNFPDRFSGHQFPNYSSELNVNALLLGDSALYLCASSLANARGETQYFGPGTRLLVL.

The V gene is TRBV5-4, the J gene TRBJ2-6; with no DNA, the TCRdb D assignment of TRBD1 cannot be verified. Germline V gene sequence: CDR1 SGHNT, CDR2 YYREEE (reference sequence). This CDR3 has 20 amino acids. The CDR3 loop is CASSSWGGQSKFSGANVLTF. Filled out from reference TRBV5-4 and TRBJ2-6, the complete variable domain reads ETGVTQSPTHLIKTRGQQVTLRCSSQSGHNTVSWYQQALGQGPQFIFQYYREEENGRGNFPPRFSGLQFPNYSSELNVNALELDDSALYLCASSSWGGQSKFSGANVLTFGAGSRLTVL.

The genes are TRBV7-6 and TRBJ1-2. This CDR3 has 13 residues. Germline assignment: CDR1 SGHVS and CDR2 FNYEAQ. This CDR3 reads CASSPDGSYGYTF.

The chain employs TRBV4-1 and TRBJ2-3; no DNA is available, so the TRBD1 call from TCRdb remains unchecked. The V gene's germline CDR1 is MGHRA and CDR2 YSYEKL. The CDR3 sequence is 17 residues long. CDR3 sequence reads: CASSQEPPSQGTDTQYF.

The rearrangement uses TRBV27 and TRBJ1-5. In germline, CDR1 is MNHEY, CDR2 SMNVEV (reference sequence). The CDR3 has 12 amino acids. CDR3: CASSLSEGPQHF.

The chain has TRBV29-1 and TRBJ2-1; TCRdb's assignment of TRBD2 cannot be checked, as there is no DNA. CDR3 length: 14 amino acids. Germline V gene data show CDR1 as SQVTM and CDR2 as ANQGSEA. The CDR3 loop reads CSVEGSGEYNEQFF.

The chain joins TRBV5-1 to TRBJ1-1; TCRdb outputs TRBD1, but without DNA this stays unchecked. Germline V lookup: CDR1 SGHRS, CDR2 YFSETQ. The CDR3 covers 15 residues. CDR3 in amino acids: CASSSGPPLNTEAFF.

V is TRBV9 and J is TRBJ1-2; without DNA, the TCRdb call of TRBD1 cannot be checked. This CDR3 is 15 amino acids long. The germline CDR1 and CDR2 sequences are SGDLS and YYNGEE. The CDR3 region is CASSVGSGVNYGYTF.

The chain has TRBV24-1 and TRBJ2-1. There are 11 residues in the CDR3. Per the germline V gene, CDR1 is KGHDR and CDR2 is SFDVKD. CDR3 loop: CATSDFFEQFF.

The chain uses TRBV6-5 and TRBJ2-7; lacking DNA, the TRBD2 call made by TCRdb goes unchecked. Germline CDR1 reads MNHEY; CDR2 reads SVGAGI. The CDR3 has 16 amino acids. CDR3 residues: CASSYSQAGAFTEQYF.